This T cell receptor (beta chain) was obtained from a study of T cell repertoires in cytomegalovirus infection. Overall study context: Recently described HLA-C-restricted plus well-studied HLA-B-restricted CMV epitopes were used.

The V segment lost 1 base and the J segment 8 bases; nucleotides outside the gene matches: 9. CDR3 length equals 15 residues. About this clonotype itself: Its specificity is not known.

TCRdb independently ran MiXCR on the reads; one entry per CDR3 protein. The table includes approximately 910,000 distinct CDR3 sequences, approximately 31% detected once. This chain links TRBV12-3 or TRBV12-4 with TRBJ1-2; TRBD1 matches at 8 bases. The TCR was taken from a human donor in good health (CMV status not recorded). Some clones in this sample may be carry-over from other donors' samples. Sequences were derived from cultured CD8+ T cells from PBMCs, sampled from culture after CMV antigen stimulation. Here the CDR3 reads CASSLEAGGYGGYTF. The CDR3 DNA reads as TGTGCCAGCAGTTTAGAAGCAGGGGGCTACGGGGGCTACACCTTC.